This passage covers 10 T cell receptor beta chains from one sample sequenced in a study of T cell repertoires in cytomegalovirus infection. TCRdb used MiXCR to reprocess the reads, holding one entry per CDR3 protein. The table records approximately 110,000 distinct CDR3 sequences, under 50% of them present only once. Antigens for these TCRs are unknown. The source material was CD8+ T cells from cultured PBMCs, sampled from culture after CMV antigen stimulation. The origin of the receptors is a human donor in good health (CMV status not recorded). Some clones in this sample may be carry-over from other donors' samples.

The table lists this clonotype with many counts. The gene calls are TRBV12-3 or TRBV12-4 and TRBJ1-2; 7 positions match TRBD1. Trimming removed 6 bases from V and 6 bases from J; junction bases left unmatched: 7. The CDR3 consists of 13 residues. CDR3 bases: TGTGCCAGCAGCCCGACAGGGATGCATGGCTACACCTTC. Its translation: CASSPTGMHGYTF.

J is TRBJ2-2 and V is TRBV10-3, with TRBD2 identical over 9 bases. The CDR3 runs 16 residues. The germline V gene has CDR1 ENHRY and CDR2 SYGVKD. The junction had 4 bases not matched to a gene; V was cut back by 1 base and J by 4 bases. CDR3 sequence: CAISELERGVTGELFF. The CDR3 bases are TGTGCCATCAGTGAGTTGGAGCGGGGGGTCACCGGGGAGCTGTTTTTT.

The chain employs TRBV4-1 and TRBJ1-3; the D is unclear. The CDR3 spans 16 residues. Trimming cost V 0 bases and J 0 bases, with 9 bases left between them. Germline V CDR1 and CDR2: MGHRA, YSYEKL. The CDR3 nucleotides are TGCGCCAGCAGCCAAGATCCCGGCCCCTCTGGAAACACCATATATTTT. It specifies CASSQDPGPSGNTIYF.

This chain uses TRBV4-1 with TRBJ2-3; 13 bases fit TRBD2. The CDR3 is 17 residues long. From germline, CDR1 is MGHRA and CDR2 YSYEKL. V gave up 4 bases and J gave up 6 bases; unmatched junction bases: 10. The CDR3 region has the DNA TGCGCCAGCAGCCTCCGAACTAGCGGGGGGGCGGGGGATACGCAGTATTTT. It yields the protein CASSLRTSGGAGDTQYF.

The V gene is TRBV7-6, the J gene TRBJ1-5; TRBD1 matches 7 bases. Germline lookup yields CDR1 SGHVS and CDR2 FNYEAQ. V lost 0 bases, J lost 6 bases, and 2 bases stayed unmatched. The CDR3 runs to 14 residues. This chain's CDR3 is CASSLAGTAQPQHF. CDR3 nucleotides: TGTGCCAGCAGCTTAGCCGGGACAGCTCAGCCCCAGCATTTT.

This clonotype was seen a single time. J is TRBJ2-1 and V is TRBV19, with D perhaps TRBD2 (5 bases). Trimming took off 7 bases at V and 9 bases at J, with 19 bases between the two ends. CDR1 is LNHDA and CDR2 is SQIVND in the germline V gene (reference sequence). This CDR3 region has 14 residues. CDR3 sequence (DNA): TGTGCCAGTAATGCGGGTCCTCCCCTGGGTGAGCAGTTCTTC. It specifies CASNAGPPLGEQFF.

This clonotype has a handful of counts. The J gene is TRBJ1-1, the V gene TRBV19; D remains ambiguous. The CDR3 loop spans 14 amino acids. V was shortened by 3 bases and J by 0 bases, with 8 bases between the two germline ends. Germline V gene sequence: CDR1 LNHDA, CDR2 SQIVND (reference sequence). CDR3 sequence (DNA): TGTGCCAGTAGTATTGGGCAGATGAACACTGAAGCTTTCTTT. It translates to CASSIGQMNTEAFF.

This clonotype showed up many times. V is TRBV7-8 and J is TRBJ2-7, with D perhaps matching TRBD1 (6 bases). V gave up 5 bases and J gave up 0 bases, with 14 bases separating them. CDR1 and CDR2 from the germline V gene are SGHVS and FQNEAQ. This CDR3 contains 15 residues. The chain's CDR3 is CASSPDRSYSYEQYF. CDR3 in DNA: TGTGCCAGCAGCCCGGACAGATCGTACTCCTACGAGCAGTACTTC.

There are a few counts of this clonotype. V is TRBV7-9 and J is TRBJ2-7; a weak D match, TRBD1 (6 bases). V gave up 4 bases and J gave up 2 bases, with 9 bases separating them. CDR3 length: 13 residues. Per the germline V gene, CDR1 is SEHNR and CDR2 is FQNEAQ (reference sequence). The CDR3 reads CASSWTEAYEQYF. The DNA of the CDR3 is TGTGCCAGCAGCTGGACAGAGGCCTACGAGCAGTACTTC.

This clonotype was seen just once. The chain employs TRBV7-3 and TRBJ1-1; D is undetermined. Germline values: CDR1 SGHTA, CDR2 FQGTGA. This CDR3 has 13 residues. Trimming cost V 5 bases and J 3 bases, with 10 bases left between them. The CDR3: CASSPAPHTEAFF. The DNA for the CDR3 is TGTGCCAGCAGCCCCGCCCCCCACACTGAAGCTTTCTTT.